The 20 T cell receptor beta chains listed next were all sequenced from one sample in a study of post-analysis software for immune sequencing data. Study-wide points: Four or five TRBV segments (TRBV5-6, TRBV5-1 and TRBV20-1 among them) occurred more frequently in patients than in controls.

cDNA libraries for TCR beta contained unique molecular identifiers. TCRdb re-derived calls from the PCR reads in MiXCR, one entry per CDR3 protein. The data show some 800,000 distinct CDR3 sequences, just over 45% seen once. No cognate antigen is known for these TCRs. The sequencing sample was made of blood. Source of these receptors: a girl between 10 and 17 years old with multiple sclerosis.

This chain links TRBV3-1 with TRBJ2-3, with 10 bases matching TRBD2. This CDR3 has 12 amino acids. V lost 4 bases and J lost 14; bases outside the gene matches: 6. CDR1 is LGHDT and CDR2 is YNNKEL in the germline V gene (reference sequence). The CDR3 here is CASSPGTSDVYF. For the CDR3, the DNA is TGTGCCAGCAGCCCCGGGACTAGCGACGTGTATTTT.

Details on this clonotype: The junction does not match germline at one end; this may be a read error. The V and J genes are TRBV6-6 and TRBJ2-3, with TRBD1 matching over 8 bases. Germline CDR1 MNHNY, CDR2 SVGAGI (reference sequence). There are 15 residues in the CDR3. CDR3 DNA sequence: TGTGCCAGCAGCCCCGGACAGGGCCACACAGATACACAGTATTTT. Translated: CASSPGQGHTDTQYF.

In this sample, this clonotype turned up a few times. V is TRBV29-1 and J is TRBJ2-5, with TRBD2 matching 7 bases. In germline, CDR1 is SQVTM, CDR2 ANQGSEA. The ends lost 6 bases at V and 0 bases at J; junction bases unmatched: 4. This CDR3 is 13 amino acids long. Here the CDR3 DNA reads TGCAGCGTAGGCGGGACTAACCAAGAGACCCAGTACTTC. Translated: CSVGGTNQETQYF.

This clonotype was counted only a few times. The V and J genes are TRBV20-1 and TRBJ2-7; 10 positions match TRBD2. The CDR3 consists of 14 residues. The germline CDR1 and CDR2 sequences are DFQATT and SNEGSKA (reference sequence). CDR3 DNA sequence: TGCAGCGCATCGTGGACTAGCGGTTACTACGAGCAGTACTTC. This translates into CSASWTSGYYEQYF.

This chain joins TRBV6-5 and TRBJ1-2, with TRBD1 as a possible D gene (5 bases). The germline CDR1 and CDR2 sequences are MNHEY and SVGAGI. This CDR3 spans 13 amino acids. Trimming pared 2 bases from V and 8 bases from J, leaving 12 bases between. CDR3 nucleotides: TGTGCCAGCAGTTACGGGACTGGGGTCGGCTACACCTTC. It codes for CASSYGTGVGYTF.

The chain uses TRBV7-9 and TRBJ1-2; D is ambiguous. Trimming took 2 bases from V and 8 from J, leaving 12 bases between them. Germline CDR1 is SEHNR and CDR2 is FQNEAQ (reference sequence). This CDR3 is built from 13 residues. CDR3 DNA: TGTGCCAGCAGCTTAAGCGACTCGGGGGGCTACACCTTC. Translated, it gives CASSLSDSGGYTF.

This clonotype was detected only once. One junction end disagrees with the germline gene, perhaps due to a read error. The chain employs TRBV7-7 and TRBJ2-2; unclear D gene. Germline loops: CDR1 SSHAT, CDR2 FNYEAQ (reference sequence). This CDR3 spans 13 amino acids. CDR3 protein: CASSPSLGGELFF. CDR3 DNA sequence: TGTGCTAGCAGCCCATCACTTGGCGGGGAGCTGTTTTTT.

The J gene is TRBJ1-5, the V gene TRBV20-1; D gene ambiguous. Trimming shortened V by 3 bases and J by 9 bases, and 27 bases separated the two germline ends. CDR1 is DFQATT, CDR2 SNEGSKA, per germline (reference sequence). The CDR3 contains 17 residues. Here the CDR3 DNA reads TGCAGTGCTAGCCCGGCGGAAGGCCGAGGGTTAAGTCGGCCCCAGCATTTT. Amino acid sequence: CSASPAEGRGLSRPQHF.

V and J are TRBV12-3 or TRBV12-4 and TRBJ2-7; possibly TRBD2 for D (6 bases). V lost 6 bases, J lost 2 bases, and 14 bases lay in between. The CDR3 loop spans 14 amino acids. The chain's CDR3 is CASSLVGGAYEQYF. The CDR3, as DNA: TGTGCCAGCAGCCTCGTGGGAGGAGCCTACGAGCAGTACTTC.

In this sample, this clonotype turned up a few times. The CDR3 reads CASSLEPRDGHSNQPQHF. The CDR3 DNA reads TGCGCCAGCAGCTTGGAGCCCCGGGACGGGCATAGCAATCAGCCCCAGCATTTT. The gene calls are TRBV5-1 and TRBJ1-5; D perhaps matches TRBD1 (5 bases). Germline CDR1 is SGHRS and CDR2 is YFSETQ. The CDR3 contains 18 residues. The ends were cut back, 0 bases at V and 0 bases at J, with 16 bases in the middle.

J is TRBJ2-4 and V is TRBV28; D perhaps matches TRBD1 (5 bases). V shed 8 bases and J shed 1 base, with 12 bases lying between them. Per germline, CDR1 MDHEN and CDR2 SYDVKM. The CDR3 covers 14 residues. The CDR3 nucleotides are TGTGCCAGCCAAGGGGTGGACGCCAAAAACATTCAGTACTTC. Its translation is CASQGVDAKNIQYF.

This clonotype was detected only a few times. The V and J genes are TRBV15 and TRBJ2-1, with D unresolved. CDR3 length: 12 residues. Trimming stripped 5 bases from V and 9 bases from J, with 11 bases between. Germline CDR1 is LNHNV and CDR2 is YYDKDF (reference sequence). The CDR3 DNA sequence: TGTGCCACCAGCCCTACAGTAAGTGAGCAGTTCTTC. Its protein is CATSPTVSEQFF.

The rearrangement joins TRBV27 to TRBJ1-2; TRBD1 aligns across 9 bases. Unmatched junction bases numbered 15, after V lost 4 bases and J lost 6 bases. Germline lookup yields CDR1 MNHEY and CDR2 SMNVEV (reference sequence). The CDR3 is 17 residues long. This CDR3 is CASSSSPIQRTGDGYTF. DNA of the CDR3: TGTGCCAGCAGTTCCTCTCCCATACAAAGGACAGGGGATGGCTACACCTTC.

The J gene is TRBJ2-5, the V gene TRBV15; D tentatively fits TRBD1 or TRBD2 (5 bases each). The V gene's germline CDR1 is LNHNV and CDR2 YYDKDF (reference sequence). V was pared by 0 bases and J by 1 base, with 9 bases between. This CDR3 has 15 residues. The CDR3 loop reads CATSRDRGSQETQYF. CDR3 nucleotide sequence: TGTGCCACCAGCAGAGATCGGGGCAGCCAAGAGACCCAGTACTTC.

This sequence joins TRBV25-1 and TRBJ1-2; 12 positions match TRBD1. V shed 9 bases, J shed 1 base, and the junction held 12 bases outside the gene matches. The germline gives CDR1 MGHDK, CDR2 SYGVNS. The CDR3 covers 17 residues. Here the CDR3 DNA reads TGTGCCAGTGAGGGGTCGGGACAGGGGGCTTTTAACTATGGCTACACCTTC. Translation gives CASEGSGQGAFNYGYTF.

This rearrangement joins TRBV7-9 to TRBJ1-2, with D unresolved. V gave up 5 bases and J gave up 3 bases, with 13 bases separating them. Germline CDR1 reads SEHNR; CDR2 reads FQNEAQ (reference sequence). The CDR3 has 14 amino acids. The CDR3 DNA follows: TGTGCCAGCAGCCCTTCGAGGGCGGACTATGGCTACACCTTC. Translating it yields CASSPSRADYGYTF.

A few counts support this clonotype. CDR3 amino acids: CASSPPETLAKNIQYF. The CDR3 nucleotides read TGTGCCAGCTCACCACCGGAGACTTTAGCCAAAAACATTCAGTACTTC. This chain uses TRBV18 with TRBJ2-4; no definite D call. V dropped 0 bases and J dropped 0 bases, with 9 bases sitting between them. The germline gives CDR1 KGHSH, CDR2 LQKENI. CDR3 length: 16 amino acids.

This sequence joins TRBV10-3 and TRBJ2-7; D possibly corresponds to TRBD2 (5 bases). The germline CDR1 and CDR2 sequences are ENHRY and SYGVKD. There are 15 residues in the CDR3. The V end lost 3 bases, the J end lost 9 bases, and 21 bases lay between the germline ends. The CDR3 nucleotides read TGTGCCATCAGTGACCCTCGGGCCCTCCTGGCGGGGCAGTACTTC. The encoded protein is CAISDPRALLAGQYF.

This clonotype was counted between two and nine times. This chain connects TRBV5-1 to TRBJ2-1, with 8 bases lining up with TRBD2. This CDR3 contains 14 residues. From germline, CDR1 is SGHRS and CDR2 YFSETQ. The trim removed 3 bases at V and 12 bases at J, leaving 11 bases unmatched. Written as DNA, the CDR3 is TGCGCCAGCAGCTACCGGACTAGCCAGAGGGGGCAGTTCTTC. It translates to CASSYRTSQRGQFF.

The chain combines TRBV24-1 with TRBJ2-3, with 8 bases matching TRBD1. V was clipped by 3 bases and J by 0 bases; unmatched bases: 4. The CDR3 length is 16 residues. Germline V CDR1 and CDR2: KGHDR, SFDVKD. The CDR3 region is CATSDGNRGSTDTQYF. The DNA for the CDR3 is TGTGCCACCAGTGATGGGAACAGGGGGAGCACAGATACGCAGTATTTT.